These 13 T cell receptor beta chains originate from one sample sequenced in a study of blood T cells in healthy people across ages. Sample-barcoded 5' priming and a J-beta primer mix drove a second PCR of roughly 7 to 11 cycles. TCRdb re-analysed the 5' RACE reads in MiXCR, keeping a single row per CDR3 protein. The sample comprises about 760,000 distinct CDR3 sequences, around 25% of which are singletons, and under 10% rests with the top ten. The same sample was also used in a study of T cells of mothers and their children.

Material: blood. These receptors originate from a boy aged 5 to 17 in good health.

This chain's CDR3 is CASSPIAGQFYNEQFF. CDR3 sequence (DNA): TGTGCCAGCAGTCCGATAGCGGGACAGTTTTACAATGAGCAGTTCTTC. V gene TRBV7-3 combines with J gene TRBJ2-1, with D tentatively TRBD2 (8 bases). The CDR3 sequence is 16 residues long. The germline CDR1 and CDR2 sequences are SGHTA and FQGTGA. Trimming left V 6 bases short and J 4 bases short, with 19 bases between.

The chain is built from TRBV20-1 and TRBJ2-5, with a possible D match to TRBD2 (5 bases). The CDR3 is made up of 12 amino acids. Germline V gene data show CDR1 as DFQATT and CDR2 as SNEGSKA (reference sequence). The ends were cut back, 3 bases at V and 5 bases at J, with 10 bases in the middle. Here the CDR3 reads CSASARGETQYF. As DNA, the CDR3 is TGCAGTGCTAGCGCACGAGGGGAGACCCAGTACTTC.

The rearrangement uses TRBV4-3 and TRBJ2-1; D not certain. Germline V CDR1 and CDR2: LGHNA, YSLEER. This CDR3 has 16 residues. Deletions cut 0 bases from V and 6 bases from J, with 15 bases between. The CDR3 protein is CASSQDGDPASNEQFF. CDR3 nucleotide sequence: TGCGCCAGCAGCCAAGATGGAGACCCTGCCAGCAATGAGCAGTTCTTC.

A few counts support this clonotype. This chain joins TRBV4-3 and TRBJ2-1; D might be TRBD1 or TRBD2, each matching 6 bases. The DNA end is more similar to TRBJ2-5, so the J call may be wrong. The CDR3 is made up of 14 amino acids. CDR1 and CDR2 (germline): LGHNA, YSLEER. DNA for the CDR3: TGCGCCAGCAGCCAAGGGGGGGCCGGAGAGACCCAGTACTTC. Its protein product is CASSQGGAGETQYF.

This chain connects TRBV5-6 to TRBJ2-3, with 10 positions matching TRBD2. The junction had 13 bases not matched to a gene; V was cut back by 3 bases and J by 6 bases. Germline CDR1 and CDR2: SGHDT and YYEEEE. CDR3 size: 17 residues. The CDR3 sequence: CASSSIEAGGPKDTQYF. CDR3 bases: TGTGCCAGCAGCTCCATCGAAGCGGGGGGGCCGAAGGATACGCAGTATTTT.

This clonotype occurred a few times. The V gene is TRBV18, the J gene TRBJ1-4; D not resolved. Per germline, CDR1 KGHSH and CDR2 LQKENI. The germline V and J ends were trimmed by 0 bases and 7 bases, with 15 bases remaining between them. This CDR3 region has 16 residues. DNA for the CDR3: TGTGCCAGCTCACCACCGGAGAGAGTTGGAATTGAAAAACTGTTTTTT. It translates to CASSPPERVGIEKLFF. Drawing the rest from reference TRBV18 and TRBJ1-4, the complete variable domain is NAGVMQNPRHLVRRRGQEARLRCSPMKGHSHVYWYRQLPEEGLKFMVYLQKENIIDESGMPKERFSAEFPKEGPSILRIQQVVRGDSAAYFCASSPPERVGIEKLFFGSGTQLSVL.

Remarks on this clonotype: An end of the junction does not agree with germline; a read error may underlie this. The rearrangement links TRBV3-1 to TRBJ1-4, with TRBD1 matching 7 bases. Germline CDR1 LGHDT, CDR2 YNNKEL (reference sequence). The length of the CDR3 is 13 residues. The CDR3 loop is CASSRQGGEELFF. In nucleotides, the CDR3 is TGTGCCAGCAGCCGACAGGGAGGTGAAGAACTGTTTTTT.

The chain uses TRBV27 and TRBJ2-5; 13 nucleotides line up with TRBD2. Near its end, the DNA agrees better with TRBJ2-1, so the J call may be wrong. This CDR3 comprises 16 residues. Germline V lookup: CDR1 MNHEY, CDR2 SMNVEV (reference sequence). The CDR3 nucleotides read TGTGCCAGCAGTCCGCAACTAGCGGGGGGGCCCTATGAGCAGTTCTTC. Its protein is CASSPQLAGGPYEQFF.

This clonotype was found a few times. The chain has TRBV29-1 and TRBJ2-7; no clear D. V was trimmed by 5 bases and J by 5 bases, leaving 13 bases between them. Germline CDR1 reads SQVTM; CDR2 reads ANQGSEA. The CDR3 runs 12 residues. CDR3 sequence (DNA): TGCAGCGTTCAGGACCCTAGTGACGAGCAGTACTTC. It encodes CSVQDPSDEQYF.

This clonotype was picked up a small number of times. The rearrangement links TRBV27 to TRBJ2-5, with D possibly matching TRBD2 (7 bases). This CDR3 comprises 14 residues. Germline loops: CDR1 MNHEY, CDR2 SMNVEV (reference sequence). V was trimmed by 6 bases and J by 4 bases, leaving 15 bases between them. Written as DNA, the CDR3 is TGTGCCAGCAGACCCCTCGGGGGGCCAGAGACCCAGTACTTC. This sequence encodes CASRPLGGPETQYF.

The chain links TRBV5-1 to TRBJ1-4, with TRBD1 matching 8 bases. CDR1 and CDR2 from the germline V gene are SGHRS and YFSETQ. This CDR3 has 15 residues. Trimming removed 1 base from V and 10 bases from J; junction bases left unmatched: 9. CDR3 residues: CASSLSRGQEGKLFF. DNA of the CDR3: TGCGCCAGCAGCTTGAGCAGGGGACAGGAGGGAAAACTGTTTTTT.

The J gene is TRBJ2-5, the V gene TRBV4-3; 10 nucleotides line up with TRBD2. Trimming removed 0 bases from V and 5 bases from J; junction bases left unmatched: 3. The CDR3 totals 15 residues. Looked up from germline, CDR1 is LGHNA and CDR2 is YSLEER. Written as DNA, the CDR3 is TGCGCCAGCAGCCAAGATCTAGCGGGGGTTGAGACCCAGTACTTC. It encodes CASSQDLAGVETQYF.

The V and J genes are TRBV6-2 or TRBV6-3 and TRBJ1-1; D is unresolved. Germline CDR1 reads MNHEY; CDR2 reads SVGEGT. V gave up 3 bases and J gave up 1 base, with 9 bases separating them. This CDR3 region has 14 residues. In DNA, the CDR3 is TGTGCCAGCAGTTATCGGGCGGAGAACACTGAAGCTTTCTTT. Amino acid sequence: CASSYRAENTEAFF.